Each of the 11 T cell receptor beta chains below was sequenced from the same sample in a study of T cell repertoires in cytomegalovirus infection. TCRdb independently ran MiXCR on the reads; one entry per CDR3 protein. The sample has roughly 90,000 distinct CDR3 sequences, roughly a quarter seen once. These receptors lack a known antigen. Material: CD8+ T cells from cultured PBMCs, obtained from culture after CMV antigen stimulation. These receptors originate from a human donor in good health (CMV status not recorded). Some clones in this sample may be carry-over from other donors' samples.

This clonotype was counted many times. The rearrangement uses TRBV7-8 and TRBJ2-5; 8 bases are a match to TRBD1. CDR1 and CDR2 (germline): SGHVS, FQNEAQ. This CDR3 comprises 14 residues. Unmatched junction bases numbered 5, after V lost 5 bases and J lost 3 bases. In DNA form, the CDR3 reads TGTGCCAGCAGCCCGGGACAGGTTAAAGAGACCCAGTACTTC. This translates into CASSPGQVKETQYF.

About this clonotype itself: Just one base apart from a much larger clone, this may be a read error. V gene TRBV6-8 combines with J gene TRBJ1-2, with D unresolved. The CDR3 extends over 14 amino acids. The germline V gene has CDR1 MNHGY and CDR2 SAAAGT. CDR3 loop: CASRYSRAGWGYTF. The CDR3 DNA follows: TGTGCCAGCAGGTACTCGAGGGCAGGCTGGGGCTACACCTTC.

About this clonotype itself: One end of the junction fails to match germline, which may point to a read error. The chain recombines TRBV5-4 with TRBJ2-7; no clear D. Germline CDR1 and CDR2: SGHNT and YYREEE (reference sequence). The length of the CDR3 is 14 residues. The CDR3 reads CASSRVSSSYKQYF. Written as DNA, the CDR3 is TGTGCCAGCAGCCGTGTGTCGAGCTCCTACAAGCAGTACTTC.

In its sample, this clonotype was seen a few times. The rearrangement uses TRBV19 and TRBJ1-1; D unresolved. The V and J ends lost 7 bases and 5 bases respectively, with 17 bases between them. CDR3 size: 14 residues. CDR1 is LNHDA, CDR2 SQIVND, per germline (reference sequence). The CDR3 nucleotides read TGTGCCAGTACCCAATATCTGGGGAATACTGAAGCTTTCTTT. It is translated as CASTQYLGNTEAFF.

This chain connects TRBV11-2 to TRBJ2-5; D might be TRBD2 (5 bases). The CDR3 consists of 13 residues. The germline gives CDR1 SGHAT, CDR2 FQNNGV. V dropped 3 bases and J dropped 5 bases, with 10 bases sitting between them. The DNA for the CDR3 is TGTGCCAGCAGCTTTGGAGGCACGGAGACCCAGTACTTC. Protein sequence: CASSFGGTETQYF.

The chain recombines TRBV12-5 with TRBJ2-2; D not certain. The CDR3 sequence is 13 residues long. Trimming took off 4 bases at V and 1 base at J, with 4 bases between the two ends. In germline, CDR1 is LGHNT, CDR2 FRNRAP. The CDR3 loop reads CASGSQNTGELFF. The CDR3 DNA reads TGTGCTAGTGGTTCTCAGAACACCGGGGAGCTGTTTTTT.

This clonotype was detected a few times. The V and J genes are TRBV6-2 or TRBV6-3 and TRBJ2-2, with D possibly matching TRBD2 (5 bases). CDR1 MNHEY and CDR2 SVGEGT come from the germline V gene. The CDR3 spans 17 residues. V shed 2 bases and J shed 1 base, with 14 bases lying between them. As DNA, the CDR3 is TGTGCCAGCAGTTACCTCCCCCCTAGCAGGAACACCGGGGAGCTGTTTTTT. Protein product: CASSYLPPSRNTGELFF.

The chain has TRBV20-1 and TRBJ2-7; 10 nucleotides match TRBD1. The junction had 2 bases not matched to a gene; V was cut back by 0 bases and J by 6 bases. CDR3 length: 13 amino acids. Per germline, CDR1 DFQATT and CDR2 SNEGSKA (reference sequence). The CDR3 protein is CSAREGQGGEQYF. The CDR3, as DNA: TGCAGTGCTAGAGAAGGACAGGGGGGCGAGCAGTACTTC.

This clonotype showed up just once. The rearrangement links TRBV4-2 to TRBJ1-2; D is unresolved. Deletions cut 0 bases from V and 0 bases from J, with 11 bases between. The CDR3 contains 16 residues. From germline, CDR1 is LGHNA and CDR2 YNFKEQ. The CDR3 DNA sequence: TGTGCCAGCAGCCAAGATAGGGCAGGTGCTAACTATGGCTACACCTTC. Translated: CASSQDRAGANYGYTF.

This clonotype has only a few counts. The CDR3 DNA reads as TGTGCCAGCAGTCTCAATGGGCCGGGACGACGGTATAATTCACCCCTCCACTTT. It codes for CASSLNGPGRRYNSPLHF. The V call is TRBV6-1, the J call TRBJ1-6; D might be TRBD1 (5 bases). This CDR3 is 18 amino acids long. Looked up from germline, CDR1 is MNHNS and CDR2 is SASEGT. Trimming removed 5 bases at V and 4 bases at J, with 21 bases between.

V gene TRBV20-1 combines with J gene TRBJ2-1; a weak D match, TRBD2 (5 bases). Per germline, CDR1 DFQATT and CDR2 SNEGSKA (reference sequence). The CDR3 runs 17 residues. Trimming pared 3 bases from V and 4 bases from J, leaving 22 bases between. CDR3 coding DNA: TGCAGTGCTAGGGACTGGGGATTTGATGGTCCTTACAATGAGCAGTTCTTC. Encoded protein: CSARDWGFDGPYNEQFF.